The clone carrying this T cell receptor beta chain was seen a handful of times. The sample originates from a study of blood T cell repertoires in COVID-19. For the study at large: The United States, Italy and Spain supplied acute and convalescent COVID-19 samples.

Trimming stripped 7 bases from V and 1 base from J, with 12 bases between. Per the germline V gene, CDR1 is KGHDR and CDR2 is SFDVKD. CDR3 length: 14 residues. In the source study's methods: Estimation of nucleated cell counts relied on the amplification of reference gene primers. TCRdb's copy holds only in-frame clones and misses some; the assay was immunoSEQ multiplex PCR. V, J and clone size are those of that table, while D and trimming were read from the DNA. The data hold approximately 400,000 clones, with 88% observed a single time. The source is a woman aged 50 to 60 with COVID-19, enrolled during active disease. Specimen: peripheral blood. The chain joins TRBV24-1 to TRBJ1-2; weak D call: TRBD1 (5 bases). The CDR3 region has the DNA TGTGCCACCAGCGATGGGGCGGATAACTATGGCTACACCTTC. Protein product: CATSDGADNYGYTF.